The present T cell receptor (beta chain) was sequenced within a study of T-cell memory formation after mild COVID-19. TCRdb analysed the 5' RACE reads with MiXCR anew, one entry per CDR3 protein. This table holds roughly 80,000 distinct CDR3 sequences, 14% found once. Only a few counts were recorded for this clonotype. The sequenced sample consisted of PBMCs or a T cell subset sorted from them (not recorded which). This sequence originates from an adult woman who had mild COVID-19 (a few samples of this study predate the infection). Cell type and time point are not known.

The CDR3 DNA is TGTGCCAGCGGAGGACAGAATAATGAAAAACTGTTTTTT. Encoded protein: CASGGQNNEKLFF. This sequence joins TRBV9 and TRBJ1-4, with D perhaps TRBD1 (6 bases). This CDR3 is 13 amino acids long. CDR1 is SGDLS, CDR2 YYNGEE, per germline. V was shortened by 7 bases and J by 4 bases, with 11 bases between the two germline ends.